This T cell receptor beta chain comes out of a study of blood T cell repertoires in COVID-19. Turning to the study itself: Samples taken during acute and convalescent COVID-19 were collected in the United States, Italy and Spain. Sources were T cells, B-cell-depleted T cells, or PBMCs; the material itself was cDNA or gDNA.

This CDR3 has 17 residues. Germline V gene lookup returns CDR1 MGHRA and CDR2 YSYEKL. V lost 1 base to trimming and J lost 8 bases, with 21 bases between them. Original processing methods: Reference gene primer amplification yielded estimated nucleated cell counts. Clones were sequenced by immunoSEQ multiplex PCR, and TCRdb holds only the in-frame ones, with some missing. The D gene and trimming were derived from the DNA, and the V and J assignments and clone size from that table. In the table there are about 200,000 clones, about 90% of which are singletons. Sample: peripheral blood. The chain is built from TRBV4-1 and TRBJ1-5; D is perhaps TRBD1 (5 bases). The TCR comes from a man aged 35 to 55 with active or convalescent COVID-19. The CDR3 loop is CASSQARLTGPPKPQHF. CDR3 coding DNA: TGCGCCAGCAGCCAAGCCCGGTTAACAGGACCCCCAAAGCCCCAGCATTTT.